One and the same sample provided the 19 T cell receptor beta chains below, sequenced in a study of CD8+CD57+ T cells in acquired aplastic anemia. Investigators profiled TCR beta VDJ and CDR3 from genomic DNA template. TCRdb recomputed calls from the reads with MiXCR, one row per CDR3 protein. The sample comprises roughly 160,000 distinct CDR3 sequences, around 50% of which are singletons, and about 2.6% rests with the top ten. Patients chosen for sequencing had CD8+CD57+ cells that had expanded, as shown by flow cytometry. The source material was sorted CD4+, CD8+, or CD8+CD57+ T cells (not recorded which) from PBMCs. These TCRs come from a human donor with aplastic anemia.

This clonotype has only a few counts. V usage is TRBV24-1 and J usage is TRBJ2-1, with no clear D. Germline V gene lookup returns CDR1 KGHDR and CDR2 SFDVKD. CDR3 length: 13 amino acids. Trimming shortened V by 2 bases and J by 4 bases, and 5 bases separated the two germline ends. CDR3 nucleotide sequence: TGTGCCACCAGTGATTCCTTATACAATGAGCAGTTCTTC. Protein sequence: CATSDSLYNEQFF.

This clonotype showed up many times. The chain combines TRBV19 with TRBJ2-1; 16 bases are a match to TRBD2. Germline CDR1 reads LNHDA; CDR2 reads SQIVND (reference sequence). Trimming at V came to 3 bases and at J to 9 bases, leaving 11 bases not matched to a gene. The CDR3 is 18 amino acids. CDR3 bases: TGTGCCAGTAGTATCCTCTCCGGGACTAGCGGGAGGGCCGTTGAGCAGTTCTTC. Translated, it gives CASSILSGTSGRAVEQFF.

This clonotype has a count of ten or more. This rearrangement joins TRBV6-1 to TRBJ2-7; TRBD1 matches 9 bases. The germline CDR1 and CDR2 sequences are MNHNS and SASEGT. Trimming cost V 6 bases and J 5 bases; bases outside gene matches: 14. This CDR3 contains 16 residues. The CDR3 sequence is CASSPDGGQGRHEQYF. The CDR3 DNA reads TGTGCCAGCAGCCCTGATGGGGGACAGGGCCGCCACGAGCAGTACTTC.

The genes are TRBV14 and TRBJ2-1; D remains ambiguous. Trimming pared 4 bases from V and 6 bases from J, leaving 4 bases between. Germline V gene lookup returns CDR1 SGHDN and CDR2 FVKESK. CDR3 size: 11 residues. CDR3 protein: CASSPPNEQFF. The CDR3, as DNA: TGTGCCAGCAGCCCCCCCAATGAGCAGTTCTTC.

Turning to this clonotype: Lacking the conserved final phenylalanine or tryptophan, this CDR3 likely reflects a read error. V is TRBV29-1 and J is TRBJ1-1, with D possibly TRBD1 on 5 matching bases. The ends were cut back, 3 bases at V and 4 bases at J, with 15 bases in the middle. CDR3 length equals 14 residues. Germline values: CDR1 SQVTM, CDR2 ANQGSEA. The CDR3 DNA is TGCAGCGTTGAGGGGATTGGAGGGGCCACTGAAGCTTTCTCT. Its protein is CSVEGIGGATEAFS.

This clonotype was seen a handful of times. The V call is TRBV18, the J call TRBJ2-1, with 9 bases identical to TRBD2. Trimming took 6 bases from V and 10 from J; bases not matched to a gene: 10. The CDR3 loop spans 14 amino acids. CDR1 and CDR2 (germline): KGHSH, LQKENI. CDR3 coding DNA: TGTGCCAGCTCCCCAAGCGGGCTAGCGGGGGAGCAGTTCTTC. It is translated as CASSPSGLAGEQFF.

This clonotype was counted a few times. The chain employs TRBV20-1 and TRBJ2-7; tentatively, D is TRBD2 (6 bases). The length of the CDR3 is 13 residues. V was cut by 6 bases and J by 2 bases, with 14 bases left in between. Looked up from germline, CDR1 is DFQATT and CDR2 is SNEGSKA (reference sequence). CDR3 nucleotides: TGCAGTGCGACCGAAGCGGGCACCTACGAGCAGTACTTC. Its protein is CSATEAGTYEQYF.

There are a few counts of this clonotype. The rearrangement joins TRBV5-4 to TRBJ1-2; D unclear. Trimming shortened V by 4 bases and J by 4 bases, and 17 bases separated the two germline ends. Germline CDR1 SGHNT, CDR2 YYREEE (reference sequence). This CDR3 is built from 15 residues. This chain's CDR3 is CASSPELPSSYGYTF. As DNA, the CDR3 is TGTGCCAGCAGCCCTGAGTTACCCTCGTCCTATGGCTACACCTTC.

The chain couples TRBV29-1 to TRBJ1-2; D is perhaps TRBD1 (6 bases). The CDR3 runs to 12 residues. Germline V lookup: CDR1 SQVTM, CDR2 ANQGSEA. Trimming removed 5 bases from V and 8 bases from J, with 15 bases in between. As DNA, the CDR3 is TGCAGCGTTCAGAACAGGGCACTAGGCTACACCTTC. Residues: CSVQNRALGYTF.

This clonotype showed up many times. V usage is TRBV5-1 and J usage is TRBJ2-2, with 8 positions matching TRBD1. The CDR3 has 14 residues. The J segment lost 4 bases and the V segment lost 3 bases, leaving 2 bases of the junction unmatched. Germline CDR1 SGHRS, CDR2 YFSETQ. The CDR3 DNA sequence: TGCGCCAGCAGCTCGGGACAGGTCACCGGGGAGCTGTTTTTT. Amino acids: CASSSGQVTGELFF. Complete variable domain (other parts from reference TRBV5-1 and TRBJ2-2): KAGVTQTPRYLIKTRGQQVTLSCSPISGHRSVSWYQQTPGQGLQFLFEYFSETQRNKGNFPGRFSGRQFSNSRSEMNVSTLELGDSALYLCASSSGQVTGELFFGEGSRLTVL.

The gene calls are TRBV2 and TRBJ2-5; perhaps D is TRBD1 or TRBD2 (5 bases each). The CDR3 sequence is 15 residues long. The germline V gene encodes CDR1 SNHLY and CDR2 FYNNEI. Trimming took off 6 bases at V and 3 bases at J, with 17 bases between the two ends. Here the CDR3 reads CASSLEGNREETQYF. The CDR3 DNA follows: TGTGCCAGCAGCTTAGAGGGGAACAGAGAAGAGACCCAGTACTTC. The variable domain in full, with the rest retrieved from reference TRBV2 and TRBJ2-5, is EPEVTQTPSHQVTQMGQEVILRCVPISNHLYFYWYRQILGQKVEFLVSFYNNEISEKSEIFDDQFSVERPDGSNFTLKIRSTKLEDSAMYFCASSLEGNREETQYFGPGTRLLVL.

This chain joins TRBV20-1 and TRBJ2-6, with 7 bases identical to TRBD1. The CDR3 totals 20 residues. Germline CDR1 DFQATT, CDR2 SNEGSKA (reference sequence). V shed 0 bases, J shed 0 bases, and the junction held 14 bases outside the gene matches. CDR3 in amino acids: CSARDRVLGRGTSGANVLTF. The CDR3 DNA sequence: TGCAGTGCTAGAGATCGGGTTTTGGGCAGGGGGACCTCTGGGGCCAACGTCCTGACTTTC.

This clonotype was seen repeatedly, ten times or more. The chain joins TRBV3-1 to TRBJ1-1; TRBD1 matches at 7 bases. Per germline, CDR1 LGHDT and CDR2 YNNKEL (reference sequence). This CDR3 has 12 residues. The V gene end was trimmed by 3 bases and the J gene end by 7 bases; junction bases not matched to a gene: 2. The CDR3 coding sequence is TGTGCCAGCAGCCAGACAGGGCATGAAGCTTTCTTT. Encoded protein: CASSQTGHEAFF.

As regards this clonotype: This could be a read error, since a much larger clone is one nucleotide away. For the CDR3, the DNA is TGTGCCAGCAGTGGCCTTGCAAAAACGCTTGGTGAGCAGTACTTC. It is translated as CASSGLAKTLGEQYF. The chain is built from TRBV25-1 and TRBJ2-7; D is ambiguous. This CDR3 is 15 amino acids long. The V gene's germline CDR1 is MGHDK and CDR2 SYGVNS. Trimming removed 4 bases at V and 7 bases at J, with 20 bases between.

The sample holds many counts of this clonotype. V gene TRBV20-1 combines with J gene TRBJ2-7; TRBD1 matches at 7 bases. The germline gives CDR1 DFQATT, CDR2 SNEGSKA (reference sequence). The CDR3 is 13 residues long. The V segment lost 6 bases and the J segment 0 bases; nucleotides outside the gene matches: 5. CDR3 DNA: TGCAGTGCATGGACAGGCCTCTCCTACGAGCAGTACTTC. It specifies CSAWTGLSYEQYF.

Ten or more counts support this clonotype. This chain connects TRBV11-3 to TRBJ2-7; D uncertain. Germline CDR1 reads SGHNT; CDR2 reads YENEEA. V gave up 5 bases and J gave up 3 bases, with 14 bases separating them. This CDR3 region has 14 residues. The CDR3: CASSQNLKGYEQYF. In DNA, the CDR3 is TGTGCCAGCAGCCAGAATCTCAAGGGCTACGAGCAGTACTTC.

This clonotype came up once. This rearrangement joins TRBV19 to TRBJ2-7; D may be TRBD2 (6 bases). Germline-derived CDR1 and CDR2 are LNHDA and SQIVND (reference sequence). The CDR3 spans 14 residues. The V end lost 5 bases, the J end lost 3 bases, and 14 bases lay between the germline ends. In DNA, the CDR3 is TGTGCCAGTAGTCGGCGGGGATCAGACTACGAGCAGTACTTC. Translating it yields CASSRRGSDYEQYF. Full variable domain (rest looked up from reference TRBV19 and TRBJ2-7): DGGITQSPKYLFRKEGQNVTLSCEQNLNHDAMYWYRQDPGQGLRLIYYSQIVNDFQKGDIAEGYSVSREKKESFPLTVTSAQKNPTAFYLCASSRRGSDYEQYFGPGTRLTVT.

The chain is built from TRBV7-9 and TRBJ1-1; D not certain. CDR3 length: 12 amino acids. Germline V gives CDR1 SEHNR, CDR2 FQNEAQ (reference sequence). Trimming stripped 2 bases from V and 7 bases from J, with 8 bases between. This CDR3 reads CASSLSNGEAFF. The CDR3 bases are TGTGCCAGCAGCTTATCTAACGGTGAAGCTTTCTTT.

This clonotype appeared a single time. Being one base from a much bigger clone, this may be a read error. The chain combines TRBV7-9 with TRBJ1-1; the D gene is possibly TRBD1 (6 bases). CDR1 and CDR2 from the germline V gene are SEHNR and FQNEAQ (reference sequence). This CDR3 comprises 15 residues. The V gene lost 11 bases and the J gene lost 3 bases, with 22 bases spanning the gap. The CDR3: CAGSSPTGLYTEAFF. CDR3 bases: TGTGCCGGATCTAGCCCGACAGGACTTTACACTGAAGCTTTCTTT. Full variable domain (missing parts from reference TRBV7-9 and TRBJ1-1): DTGVSQNPRHKITKRGQNVTFRCDPISEHNRLYWYRQTLGQGPEFLTYFQNEAQLEKSRLLSDRFSAERPKGSFSTLEIQRTEQGDSAMYLCAGSSPTGLYTEAFFGQGTRLTVV.